This entry describes one TCR beta chain. Germline CDR1 and CDR2: SGHKS and YYEKEE (reference sequence). The V and J ends lost 5 bases and 2 bases, in that order; junction bases with no gene match: 4. The CDR3 totals 15 residues. This record belongs to a study of blood T cell repertoires in COVID-19. Across the whole study: Collection of acute and convalescent COVID-19 samples took place in the United States, Italy and Spain. In each case, the material was cDNA or gDNA derived from T cells, B-cell-depleted T cells, or PBMCs.

Source study methods: Nucleated cell counts were estimated from reference gene primer amplification. Here immunoSEQ multiplex PCR was the method, and the copy in TCRdb shows in-frame clones only, minus some. V and J calls and clone size come straight from that table; D and trimming were deduced from the DNA. The data hold some 180,000 clones, with roughly 83% observed a single time. Seattle's enrolled individuals joined amid active infection and were then monitored longitudinally. The receptor was isolated from a woman aged 40-49 years with COVID-19, enrolled during active disease. The V gene is TRBV5-5, the J gene TRBJ2-7; TRBD2 aligns across 13 bases. The sequenced sample was peripheral blood. This chain's CDR3 is CASSSGTSGTYEQYF. The CDR3 DNA reads as TGTGCCAGCAGTTCAGGGACTAGCGGGACCTACGAGCAGTACTTC.